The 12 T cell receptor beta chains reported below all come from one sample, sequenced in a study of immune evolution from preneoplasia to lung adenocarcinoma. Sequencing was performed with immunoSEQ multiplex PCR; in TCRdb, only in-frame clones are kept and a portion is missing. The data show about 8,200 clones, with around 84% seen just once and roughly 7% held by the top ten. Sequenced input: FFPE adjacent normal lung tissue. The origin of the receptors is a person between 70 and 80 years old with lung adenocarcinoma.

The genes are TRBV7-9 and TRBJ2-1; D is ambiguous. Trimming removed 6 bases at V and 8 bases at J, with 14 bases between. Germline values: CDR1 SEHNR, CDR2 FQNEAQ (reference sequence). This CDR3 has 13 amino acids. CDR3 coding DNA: TGTGCCAGCAGATGGGGTTGGAGCGATGAGCAGTTCTTC. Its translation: CASRWGWSDEQFF.

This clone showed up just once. The CDR3 DNA follows: TGTGCCAGCAGTGAAGATGGACGGCCAAACTATGGCTACACCTTC. It translates to CASSEDGRPNYGYTF. V and J are TRBV6-1 and TRBJ1-2; unclear D gene. CDR1 and CDR2 (germline): MNHNS, SASEGT. The CDR3 runs 15 residues. V was pared by 1 base and J by 2 bases, with 11 bases between.

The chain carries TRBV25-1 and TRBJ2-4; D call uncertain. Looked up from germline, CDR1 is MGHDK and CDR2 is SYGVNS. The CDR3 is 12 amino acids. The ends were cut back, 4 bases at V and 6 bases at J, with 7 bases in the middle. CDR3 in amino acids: CASSGGPNIQYF. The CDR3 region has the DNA TGTGCCAGCAGTGGTGGGCCAAACATTCAGTACTTC. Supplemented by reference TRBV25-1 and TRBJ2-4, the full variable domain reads EADIYQTPRYLVIGTGKKITLECSQTMGHDKMYWYQQDPGMELHLIHYSYGVNSTEKGDLSSESTVSRIRTEHFPLTLESARPSHTSQYLCASSGGPNIQYFGAGTRLSVL.

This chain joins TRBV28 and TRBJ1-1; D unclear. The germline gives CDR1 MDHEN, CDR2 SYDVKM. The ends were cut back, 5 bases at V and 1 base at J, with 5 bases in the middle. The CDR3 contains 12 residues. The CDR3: CASSGSNTEAFF. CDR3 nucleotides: TGTGCCAGCAGTGGGTCGAACACTGAAGCTTTCTTT.

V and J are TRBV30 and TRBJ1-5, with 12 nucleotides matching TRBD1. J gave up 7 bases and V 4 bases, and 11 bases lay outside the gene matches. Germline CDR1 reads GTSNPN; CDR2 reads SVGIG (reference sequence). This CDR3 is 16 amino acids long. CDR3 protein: CAWNKGTGGLRQPQHF. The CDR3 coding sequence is TGTGCCTGGAATAAAGGGACAGGGGGCTTGAGGCAGCCCCAGCATTTT.

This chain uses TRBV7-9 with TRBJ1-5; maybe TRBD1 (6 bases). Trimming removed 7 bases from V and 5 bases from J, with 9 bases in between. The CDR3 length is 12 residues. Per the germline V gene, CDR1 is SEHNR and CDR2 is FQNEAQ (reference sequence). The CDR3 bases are TGTGCCAGCACGAGGGGGGATCAGCCCCAGCATTTT. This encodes CASTRGDQPQHF.

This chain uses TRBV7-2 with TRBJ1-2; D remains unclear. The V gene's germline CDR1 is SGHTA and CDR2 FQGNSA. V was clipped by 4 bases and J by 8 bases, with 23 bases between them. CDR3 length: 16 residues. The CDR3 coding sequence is TGTGCCAGCAGCTCATCCCTTTTGAACAGCCGTTCGGGCTACACCTTC. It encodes CASSSSLLNSRSGYTF.

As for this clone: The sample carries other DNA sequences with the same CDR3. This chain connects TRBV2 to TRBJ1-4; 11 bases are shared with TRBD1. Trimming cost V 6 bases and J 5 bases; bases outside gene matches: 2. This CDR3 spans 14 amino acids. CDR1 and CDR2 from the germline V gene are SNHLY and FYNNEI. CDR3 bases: TGTGCCAGCAGCGGGACAGGGGGGAATGAAAAACTGTTTTTT. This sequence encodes CASSGTGGNEKLFF.

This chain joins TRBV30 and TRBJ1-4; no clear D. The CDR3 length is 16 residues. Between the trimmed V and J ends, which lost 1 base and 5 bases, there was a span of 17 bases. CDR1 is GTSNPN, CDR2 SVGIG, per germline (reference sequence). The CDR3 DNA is TGTGCCTGGAGTGACCTGATTGAGGGCTCGAATGAAAAACTGTTTTTT. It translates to CAWSDLIEGSNEKLFF.

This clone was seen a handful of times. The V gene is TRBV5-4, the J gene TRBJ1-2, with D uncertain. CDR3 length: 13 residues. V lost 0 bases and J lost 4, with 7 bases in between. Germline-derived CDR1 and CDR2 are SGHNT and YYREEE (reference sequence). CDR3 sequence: CASSLVSSYGYTF. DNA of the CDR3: TGTGCCAGCAGCTTGGTGTCCTCCTATGGCTACACCTTC.

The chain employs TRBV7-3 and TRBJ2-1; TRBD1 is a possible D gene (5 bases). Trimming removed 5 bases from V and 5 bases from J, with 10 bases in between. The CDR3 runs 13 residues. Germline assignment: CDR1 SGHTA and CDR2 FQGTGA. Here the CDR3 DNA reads TGTGCCAGCAGCAAAAGCAGGGACAATGAGCAGTTCTTC. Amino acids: CASSKSRDNEQFF.

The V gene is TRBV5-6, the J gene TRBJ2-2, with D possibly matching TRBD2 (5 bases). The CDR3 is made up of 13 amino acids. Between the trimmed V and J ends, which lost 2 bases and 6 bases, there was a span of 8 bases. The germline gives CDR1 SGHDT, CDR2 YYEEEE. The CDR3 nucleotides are TGTGCCAGCAGCTTAATCGGGGCCGGGGAGCTGTTTTTT. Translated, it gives CASSLIGAGELFF.